This TCR beta chain originates from a study of T cell responses to AZD1222 COVID-19 vaccine. TCRdb keeps only in-frame clones here, not all; method: immunoSEQ multiplex PCR. The repertoire holds tens of thousands of clones, approximately 90% seen once, with about 9% in the top ten. Study-wide results and limits: The study found Spike-specific TCR breadth and depth rose after two AZD1222 doses.

The CDR3 is 16 residues long. V gave up 3 bases and J gave up 4 bases, with 16 bases separating them. Germline-derived CDR1 and CDR2 are LNHDA and SQIVND (reference sequence). This clone was detected once. The antigen remains unidentified. The clonotype was recovered from an adult who received the MenACWY meningococcal vaccine as a control. Sequencing was performed on peripheral blood, taken 28 days after the second dose of the MenACWY control vaccine. The chain carries TRBV19 and TRBJ2-1; tentative D call: TRBD2 (5 bases). CDR3 amino acids: CASSISLRGAYNEQFF. The CDR3 nucleotides read TGTGCCAGTAGTATTTCTCTCCGGGGTGCTTACAATGAGCAGTTCTTC.